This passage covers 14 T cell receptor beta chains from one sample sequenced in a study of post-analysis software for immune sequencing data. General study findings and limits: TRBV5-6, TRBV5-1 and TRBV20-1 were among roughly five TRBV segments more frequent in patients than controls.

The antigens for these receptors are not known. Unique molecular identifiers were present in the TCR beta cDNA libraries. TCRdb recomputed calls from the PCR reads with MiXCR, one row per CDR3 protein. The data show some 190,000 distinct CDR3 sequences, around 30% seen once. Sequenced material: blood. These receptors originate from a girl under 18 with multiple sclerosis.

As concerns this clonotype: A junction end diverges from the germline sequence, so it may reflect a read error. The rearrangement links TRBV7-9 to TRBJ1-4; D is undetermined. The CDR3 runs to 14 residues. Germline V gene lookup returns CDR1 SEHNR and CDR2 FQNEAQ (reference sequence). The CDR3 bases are TGTGCCAGCGGCTTATTCGAGTTTGGTGAAAAACTGTTTTTT. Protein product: CASGLFEFGEKLFF.

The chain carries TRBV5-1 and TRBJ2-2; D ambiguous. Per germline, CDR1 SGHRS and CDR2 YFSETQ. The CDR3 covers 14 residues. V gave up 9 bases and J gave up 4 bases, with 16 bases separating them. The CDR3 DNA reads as TGCGCCAACCATGGGGTAGCAGGCACCGGGGAGCTGTTTTTT. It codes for CANHGVAGTGELFF.

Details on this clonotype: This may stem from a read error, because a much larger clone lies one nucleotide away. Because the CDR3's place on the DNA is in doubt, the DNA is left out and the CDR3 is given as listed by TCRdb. CDR3 sequence: CSVGTGNHRRYF. The chain has TRBV29-1 and TRBJ2-7; the D call of TRBD1 is as the table states it, not checked on the DNA. Both ends counted, the CDR3 spans 12 residues. Looked up from germline, CDR1 is SQVTM and CDR2 is ANQGSEA.

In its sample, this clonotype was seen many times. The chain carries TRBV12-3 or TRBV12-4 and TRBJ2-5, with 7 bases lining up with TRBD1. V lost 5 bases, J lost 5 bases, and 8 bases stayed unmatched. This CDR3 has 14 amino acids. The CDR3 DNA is TGTGCCAGCAGTCTGACAGGGAACAGGGAGACCCAGTACTTC. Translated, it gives CASSLTGNRETQYF.

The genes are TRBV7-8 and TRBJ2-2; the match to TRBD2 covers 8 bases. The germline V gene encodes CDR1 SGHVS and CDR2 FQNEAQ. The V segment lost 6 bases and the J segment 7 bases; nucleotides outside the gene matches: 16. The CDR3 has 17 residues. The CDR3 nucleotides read TGTGCCAGCAGGCCCACGACCGGGACTAGTCATATCGGGGAGCTGTTTTTT. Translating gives CASRPTTGTSHIGELFF.

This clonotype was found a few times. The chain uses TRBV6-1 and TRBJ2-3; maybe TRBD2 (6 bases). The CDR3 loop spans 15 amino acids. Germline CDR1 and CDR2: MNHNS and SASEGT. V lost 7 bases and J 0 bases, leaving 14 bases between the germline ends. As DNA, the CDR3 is TGTGCCAGCAAGGGAGGAGACGCAAGCACAGATACGCAGTATTTT. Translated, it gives CASKGGDASTDTQYF.

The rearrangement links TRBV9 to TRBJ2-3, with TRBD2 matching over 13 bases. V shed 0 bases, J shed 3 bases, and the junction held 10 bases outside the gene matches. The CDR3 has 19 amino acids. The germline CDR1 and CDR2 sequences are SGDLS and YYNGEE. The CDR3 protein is CASSVAGRTSGSRTDTQYF. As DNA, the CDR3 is TGTGCCAGCAGCGTAGCTGGAAGGACTAGCGGGAGTCGGACAGATACGCAGTATTTT. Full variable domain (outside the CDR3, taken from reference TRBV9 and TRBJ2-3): DSGVTQTPKHLITATGQRVTLRCSPRSGDLSVYWYQQSLDQGLQFLIQYYNGEERAKGNILERFSAQQFPDLHSELNLSSLELGDSALYFCASSVAGRTSGSRTDTQYFGPGTRLTVL.

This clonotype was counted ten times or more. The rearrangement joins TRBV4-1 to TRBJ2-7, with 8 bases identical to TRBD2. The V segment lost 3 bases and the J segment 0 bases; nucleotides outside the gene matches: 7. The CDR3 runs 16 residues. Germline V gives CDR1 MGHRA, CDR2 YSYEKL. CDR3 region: CASSQSSGKSSYEQYF. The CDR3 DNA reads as TGCGCCAGCAGCCAGAGTAGCGGGAAGAGCTCCTACGAGCAGTACTTC.

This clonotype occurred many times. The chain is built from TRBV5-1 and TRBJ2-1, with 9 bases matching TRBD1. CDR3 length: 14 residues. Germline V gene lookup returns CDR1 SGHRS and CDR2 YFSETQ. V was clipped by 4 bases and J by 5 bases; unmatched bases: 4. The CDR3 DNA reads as TGCGCCAGCAGCCCCCGGGACAGGGACAATGAGCAGTTCTTC. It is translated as CASSPRDRDNEQFF.

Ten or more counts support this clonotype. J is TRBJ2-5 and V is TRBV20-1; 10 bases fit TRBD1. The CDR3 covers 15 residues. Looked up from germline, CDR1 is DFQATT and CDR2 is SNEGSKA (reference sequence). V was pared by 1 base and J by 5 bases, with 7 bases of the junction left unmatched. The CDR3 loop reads CSARGDRGPGETQYF. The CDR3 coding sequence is TGCAGTGCTAGAGGGGACAGGGGTCCTGGGGAGACCCAGTACTTC.

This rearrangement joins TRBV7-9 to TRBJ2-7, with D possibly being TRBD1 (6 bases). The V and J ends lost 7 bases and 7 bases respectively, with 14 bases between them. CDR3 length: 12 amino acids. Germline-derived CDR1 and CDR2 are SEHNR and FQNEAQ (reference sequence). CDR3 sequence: CASNLGRGEQYF. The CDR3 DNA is TGTGCCAGCAACTTGGGAAGGGGGGAGCAGTACTTC.

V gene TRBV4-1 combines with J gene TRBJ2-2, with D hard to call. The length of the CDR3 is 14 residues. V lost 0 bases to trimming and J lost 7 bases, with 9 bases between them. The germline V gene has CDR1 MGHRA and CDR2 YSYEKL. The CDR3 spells CASSQEERLGELFF. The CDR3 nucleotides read TGCGCCAGCAGCCAAGAGGAGAGGCTCGGGGAGCTGTTTTTT.

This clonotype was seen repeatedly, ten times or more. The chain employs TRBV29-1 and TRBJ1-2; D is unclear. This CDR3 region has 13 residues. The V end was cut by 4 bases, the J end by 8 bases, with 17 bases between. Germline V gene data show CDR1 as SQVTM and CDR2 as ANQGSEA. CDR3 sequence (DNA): TGCAGCGTTGGGGGTACGGGGAGAAAGGGCTACACCTTC. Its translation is CSVGGTGRKGYTF.

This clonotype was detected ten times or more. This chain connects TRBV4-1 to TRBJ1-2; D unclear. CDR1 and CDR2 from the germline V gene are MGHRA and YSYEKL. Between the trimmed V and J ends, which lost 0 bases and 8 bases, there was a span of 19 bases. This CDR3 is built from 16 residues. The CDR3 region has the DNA TGCGCCAGCAGCCAAGATGTAGGAGGGTCCCTACTAGGCTACACCTTC. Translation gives CASSQDVGGSLLGYTF.